Listed below are T cell receptor beta chains from one sample, sequenced in a study of blood T cell repertoires in COVID-19. The data were produced by immunoSEQ multiplex PCR, yet TCRdb's version contains in-frame clones alone and is incomplete. Seen here are fewer than 200,000 clones, under 80% observed once, and the top ten hold 3%. Sequencing input: peripheral blood. The source is a woman of 80 years or more with acute or convalescent COVID-19. CDR3s leave out the opening cysteine and the closing phenylalanine or tryptophan.

V gene: TRBV27
CDR3 length: 15
CDR3 protein: ASSPSVYRGEIYGYT

V gene: TRBV5-4
CDR3 length: 12
CDR3 protein: ASSLAGPGVEQF

V gene: TRBV27
CDR3 length: 12
CDR3 protein: ASSLGWSAGELF

V gene: TRBV7-2
CDR3 length: 13
CDR3 protein: ASSATGNAWYEQY

V gene: TRBV19
CDR3 length: 12
CDR3 protein: ASSIGLLTDTQY

V gene: TRBV2
CDR3 length: 12
CDR3 protein: ASSEVRSGGSQY

V gene: TRBV5-4
CDR3 length: 13
CDR3 protein: ASSTGLAGGYEQY

V gene: TRBV18
CDR3 length: 13
CDR3 protein: ASSPAGQNTGELF

V gene: TRBV6-5
CDR3 length: 12
CDR3 protein: ASSSGGQNTEAF

V gene: TRBV2
CDR3 length: 14
CDR3 protein: ASRLTSGRAPDTQY

V gene: TRBV10-3
CDR3 length: 11
CDR3 protein: AISESNSNEQF

V gene: TRBV5-5
CDR3 length: 11
CDR3 protein: ASSLDRGYEQY

V gene: TRBV7-2
CDR3 length: 15
CDR3 protein: ASSLVGGRWNYNEQF

V gene: TRBV7-2
CDR3 length: 14
CDR3 protein: ASSLSELAGEWEQF

V gene: TRBV2
CDR3 length: 13
CDR3 protein: ASSEGAGSGNTIY

V gene: TRBV12-3/TRBV12-4
CDR3 length: 11
CDR3 protein: ASRGTGDTEAF

V gene: TRBV18
CDR3 length: 12
CDR3 protein: ASSPGSSGNEQF

V gene: TRBV3-1/TRBV3-2
CDR3 length: 13
CDR3 protein: ASSPRDNRDSPLH

V gene: TRBV11-2
CDR3 length: 13
CDR3 protein: ASSPGGRGAGELF

V gene: TRBV10-3
CDR3 length: 13
CDR3 protein: AISGGQGRENIQY

V gene: TRBV27
CDR3 length: 12
CDR3 protein: ASSLYPTNTEAF

V gene: TRBV5-1
CDR3 length: 12
CDR3 protein: ASSLAATNEKLF

V gene: TRBV6-1
CDR3 length: 12
CDR3 protein: ASSWDRGLWGGT

V gene: TRBV30
CDR3 length: 12
CDR3 protein: AWKRAGADNEQF

V gene: TRBV18
CDR3 length: 13
CDR3 protein: ASSPVGGMNTEAF

V gene: TRBV5-6
CDR3 length: 12
CDR3 protein: ASYDRVLTGELF

V gene: TRBV5-1
CDR3 length: 12
CDR3 protein: ASSSQTANEKLF

V gene: TRBV5-1
CDR3 length: 15
CDR3 protein: ASSLDPAGFSTGELF

V gene: TRBV9
CDR3 length: 12
CDR3 protein: ASSEGHLNTEAF